This T cell receptor (beta chain) derives from a study of blood T cell repertoires in COVID-19. About the study: Samples of COVID-19 (acute and convalescent) were obtained from the United States, Italy and Spain. Sample material is recorded as cDNA or gDNA derived from T cells, B-cell-depleted T cells, or PBMCs.

Per the study methods: Counts of nucleated cells, estimated from reference gene primer amplification, were obtained. Produced via immunoSEQ multiplex PCR; TCRdb's table is partial and in-frame only. The DNA was the basis for D and trimming; V, J and clone size are from that table. This sample has approximately 240,000 clones, with roughly 91% found just once. Germline CDR1 and CDR2: SGHRS and YFSETQ. The CDR3 is 13 residues long. As to this clone: The junction shows a germline mismatch at one end, possibly a read error.

Sample: peripheral blood. The rearrangement joins TRBV5-1 to TRBJ2-5; 11 bases fit TRBD1. The source of this sequence is a man under 40 with COVID-19, enrolled during active disease. CDR3: CASSLGTGGQVDF. CDR3 sequence (DNA): TGCGCCAGCAGCTTGGGGACAGGGGGCCAAGTAGACTTC.